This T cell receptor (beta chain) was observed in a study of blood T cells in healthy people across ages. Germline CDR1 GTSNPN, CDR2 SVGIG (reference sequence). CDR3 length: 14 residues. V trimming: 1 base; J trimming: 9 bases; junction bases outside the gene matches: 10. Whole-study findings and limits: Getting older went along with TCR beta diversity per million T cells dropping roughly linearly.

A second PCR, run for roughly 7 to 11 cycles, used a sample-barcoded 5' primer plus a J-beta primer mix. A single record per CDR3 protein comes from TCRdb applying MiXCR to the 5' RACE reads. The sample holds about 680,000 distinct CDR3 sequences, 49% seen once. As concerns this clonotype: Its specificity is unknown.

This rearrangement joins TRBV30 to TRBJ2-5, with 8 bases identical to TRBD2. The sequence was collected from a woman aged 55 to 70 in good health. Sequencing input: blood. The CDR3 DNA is TGTGCCTGGAGTGCCTTAGCGGGAACCTCGGCCCAGTACTTC. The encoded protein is CAWSALAGTSAQYF.